Given below is one TCR beta chain in context. This record belongs to a study of shared T cell receptors in the human thymus. TCRdb's copy holds only in-frame clones and misses some; the assay was immunoSEQ multiplex PCR. The sample has 700,000 or so clones, 80% to 90% seen once. This same sample was also part of a study on human thymus T cells. That investigation notes: The donors were infants in Finland with congenital heart defects, otherwise immunologically healthy. Resections from corrective heart surgery supplied the thymus tissue.

The source of this sequence is a girl less than two years old with a congenital heart defect. Material for sequencing was thymocytes.

The CDR3 region is CATPNPGGNQPQHF. The CDR3 region has the DNA TGTGCCACTCCGAACCCCGGGGGCAATCAGCCCCAGCATTTT. V and J are TRBV6-1 and TRBJ1-5; D not resolved. This CDR3 spans 14 amino acids. The V end lost 10 bases, the J end lost 2 bases, and 15 bases lay between the germline ends. CDR1 and CDR2 (germline): MNHNS, SASEGT.